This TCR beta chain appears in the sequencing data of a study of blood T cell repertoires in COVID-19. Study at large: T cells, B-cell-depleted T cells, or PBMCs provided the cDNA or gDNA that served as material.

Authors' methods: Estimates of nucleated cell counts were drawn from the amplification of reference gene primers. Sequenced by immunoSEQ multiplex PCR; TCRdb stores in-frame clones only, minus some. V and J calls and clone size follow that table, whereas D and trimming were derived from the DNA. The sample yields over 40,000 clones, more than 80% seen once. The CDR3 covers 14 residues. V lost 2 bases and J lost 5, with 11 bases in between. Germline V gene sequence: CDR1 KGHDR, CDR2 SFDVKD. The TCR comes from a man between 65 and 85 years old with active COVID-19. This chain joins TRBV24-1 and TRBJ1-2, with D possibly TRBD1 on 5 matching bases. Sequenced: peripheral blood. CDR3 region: CATSDWGSRYGYTF. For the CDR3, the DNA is TGTGCCACCAGTGATTGGGGCAGCAGATATGGCTACACCTTC.